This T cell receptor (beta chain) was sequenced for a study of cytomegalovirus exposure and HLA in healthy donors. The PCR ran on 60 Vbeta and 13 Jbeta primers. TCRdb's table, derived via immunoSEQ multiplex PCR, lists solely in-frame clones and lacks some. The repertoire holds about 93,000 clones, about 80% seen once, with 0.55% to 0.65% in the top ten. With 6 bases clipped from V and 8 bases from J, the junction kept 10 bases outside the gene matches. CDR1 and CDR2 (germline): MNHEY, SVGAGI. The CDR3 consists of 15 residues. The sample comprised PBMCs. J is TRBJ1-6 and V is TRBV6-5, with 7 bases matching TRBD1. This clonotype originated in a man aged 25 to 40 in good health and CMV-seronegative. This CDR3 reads CASRIETGLDSPLHF. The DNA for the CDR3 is TGTGCCAGCAGGATAGAGACAGGGTTGGATTCACCCCTCCACTTT.